This is a list of T cell receptor beta chains from one sample in a study of persistence of HIV-infected CD4 T cells. Profiling relied on immunoSEQ multiplex PCR, and the TCRdb table lists in-frame clones only, not all of them. This table has more than 30,000 clones, roughly three quarters appearing once. For these TCRs, the target antigens are not known. The material was CD4+ T cells sorted from PBMCs after approximately 19-hour stimulation, obtained from a patient who received antiretroviral therapy. The receptors were gathered from an adult man with HIV who was CMV-seropositive. Each CDR3 is given with its conserved first and last residue. Each record gives: D gene, V gene, J gene, clone size, CDR3 DNA, CDR3 protein. D genes are given only for firm matches. Only part of the rows carry a size: once, few, many, or a class if the clone is expanded.

-	TRBV27	TRBJ1-6	once	TGTGCCAGCAGTTTATCGATAAGGACCGCGGGAATTTCACCCCTCCACTTT	CASSLSIRTAGISPLHF
-	TRBV5-1	TRBJ2-5	-	TGCGCCAGCCGAATACTTGAGGCAGGCAAAGAGACCCAGTACTTC	CASRILEAGKETQYF
TRBD2	TRBV6-2/TRBV6-3	TRBJ2-7	-	TGTGCCAGCAGTTACAGAAGAGCGGGGGCCTACGAGCAGTACTTC	CASSYRRAGAYEQYF
-	TRBV27	TRBJ2-7	-	TGTGCCAGCAGTTTGAATCGGGCAGGGTCCTCCTACGAGCAGTACTTC	CASSLNRAGSSYEQYF
-	TRBV6-5	TRBJ1-5	-	TGTGCCAGCACCCTACAGGGTGATCAGCCCCAGCATTTT	CASTLQGDQPQHF
TRBD1	TRBV28	TRBJ1-2	-	TGTGCCAGCTTTGAGTCCCGGGACAGGGACTATGGCTACACCTTC	CASFESRDRDYGYTF
-	TRBV6-5	TRBJ1-1	-	TGTGCCAGCAGTTTCGCACCGAACACTGAAGCTTTCTTT	CASSFAPNTEAFF
-	TRBV28	TRBJ2-7	-	TGTGCCAGCAGATCTTACTACGAGCAGTACTTC	CASRSYYEQYF
-	TRBV5-1	TRBJ2-3	-	TGCGCCAGCAGCTTGGCCCTAGAGGAGGTTACGCAGTATTTT	CASSLALEEVTQYF
TRBD1	TRBV19	TRBJ2-2	once	TGTGCCAGCGAGGACAGGGCCGGCACCGGGGAGCTGTTTTTT	CASEDRAGTGELFF
-	TRBV2	TRBJ2-3	-	TGTGCCAGCAGACGGGAAACCACCGGCACAGATACGCAGTATTTT	CASRRETTGTDTQYF
-	TRBV6-6	TRBJ1-2	once	TGTGCCAGCAGTTACAACACTTTCTACACCTTC	CASSYNTFYTF
TRBD1	TRBV5-1	TRBJ1-6	few	TGCGCCAGCAGCTCCGGGACAGGGACCCACGGGTCACCCCTCCACTTT	CASSSGTGTHGSPLHF
TRBD1	TRBV20-1	TRBJ1-2	-	TGCAGTGCTGGGGGACAGGGTGGCTACACCTTC	CSAGGQGGYTF
TRBD1	TRBV27	TRBJ2-7	medium-sized	TGTGCCAGCAGTCGAAAAATTCCGGGACAGGGATCCGAGCAGTACTTC	CASSRKIPGQGSEQYF
TRBD1	TRBV7-8	TRBJ2-3	-	TGTGCCAGCAGCTCCCAGGCCGGGACAGGGATGTTGTCTACGCAGTATTTT	CASSSQAGTGMLSTQYF
-	TRBV9	TRBJ2-2	-	TGTGCCAGCAGCGTAGGCGGTAGACAGAGCACCGGGGAGCTGTTTTTT	CASSVGGRQSTGELFF
TRBD1	TRBV2	TRBJ2-7	-	TGTGCCAGCAGTGATGAGGACAGGGGAACCTACGAGCAGTACTTC	CASSDEDRGTYEQYF
-	TRBV29-1	TRBJ1-4	-	TGCAGCGTTACCCCTTTACAGGGAACGGCCACAAATGAAAAACTGTTTTTT	CSVTPLQGTATNEKLFF
-	TRBV5-1	TRBJ1-1	-	TGCGCCAGCAGCTTGGGGAGGTTCGGGAACACTGAAGCTTTCTTT	CASSLGRFGNTEAFF
-	TRBV28	TRBJ2-7	-	TGTGCCAGCAGTTTCCCTAAGGACGTACGGGAGCAGTACTTC	CASSFPKDVREQYF
-	TRBV27	TRBJ1-3	-	TGTGCCAGCAGCCGGGGGCCCGGAAACACCATATATTTT	CASSRGPGNTIYF
-	TRBV19	TRBJ2-1	-	TGTGCCAGTAGTCTACCCGGGGGCAATGAGCAGTTCTTC	CASSLPGGNEQFF
-	TRBV5-8	TRBJ1-2	-	TGTGCCAGCAGCTTGGAATCTGGCTACACCTTC	CASSLESGYTF
TRBD1	TRBV7-9	TRBJ2-3	-	TGTGCCAGCAGTCTCGGGGACAGGGACACAGATACGCAGTATTTT	CASSLGDRDTDTQYF
TRBD1	TRBV25-1	TRBJ1-1	-	TGTGCCAGCAGTAAAACAGGGGTGACTGAAGCTTTCTTT	CASSKTGVTEAFF
-	TRBV7-2	TRBJ2-3	-	TGTGCCAGCAGCCCAGAGACAGATACGCAGTATTTT	CASSPETDTQYF
-	TRBV19	TRBJ2-7	-	TGTGCCAGTAGTATGGATTCGCTGGGGGTCGAGCAGTACTTC	CASSMDSLGVEQYF
-	TRBV4-1	TRBJ2-1	-	TGCGCCAGCAGCCAAATAGACATCCTCTCCTACAATGAGCAGTTCTTC	CASSQIDILSYNEQFF
-	TRBV6-5	TRBJ1-1	few	TGTGCCAGCAGTTCCATCGGGATGATGAACACTGAAGCTTTCTTT	CASSSIGMMNTEAFF
-	TRBV12-3/TRBV12-4	TRBJ2-1	-	TGTGCCAGCCGCAGAGGGATTGTTGGTGAGCAGTTCTTC	CASRRGIVGEQFF
TRBD2	TRBV19	TRBJ2-7	-	TGTGCCAGTAGCCGGGGACTAGCGGACGAGCAGTACTTC	CASSRGLADEQYF
-	TRBV9	TRBJ2-5	-	TGTGCCAGCAGCTTAGACAGTTTAACAGAGACCCAGTACTTC	CASSLDSLTETQYF
TRBD1	TRBV2	TRBJ2-7	-	TGTGCCAGCAGCTTAGAAGGGGGCCCCTACGAGCAGTACTTC	CASSLEGGPYEQYF
-	TRBV5-1	TRBJ1-4	-	TGCGCCAGCAGCCCTGACAGGCCGAATGAAAAACTGTTTTTT	CASSPDRPNEKLFF
-	TRBV7-3	TRBJ1-1	-	TGTGCCAGCAGCACACAGGAGAACACTGAAGCTTTCTTT	CASSTQENTEAFF
TRBD1	TRBV7-9	TRBJ2-6	-	TGTGCCAGCAGCTTAAGACAGGGGCCTGGGGCCAACGTCCTGACTTTC	CASSLRQGPGANVLTF
TRBD1	TRBV30	TRBJ2-3	-	TGTGCCTGGAGTGGACAGGGGGTGGGCACAGATACGCAGTATTTT	CAWSGQGVGTDTQYF
-	TRBV7-9	TRBJ1-2	-	TGTGCCAGCAGCTTAGGTTCAGGGAAGAGCTCTGGCTACACCTTC	CASSLGSGKSSGYTF
-	TRBV12-3/TRBV12-4	TRBJ1-2	-	TGTGCCAGCAGCGACGCAAGGGGCTATGGCTACACCTTC	CASSDARGYGYTF
-	TRBV6-6	TRBJ1-4	-	TGTGCCAGCAGACCGGGGCAGACTAATGAAAAACTGTTTTTT	CASRPGQTNEKLFF
-	TRBV6-2/TRBV6-3	TRBJ2-3	-	TGTGCCAGCAGTTACGACTTAACCACAGATACGCAGTATTTT	CASSYDLTTDTQYF
-	TRBV15	TRBJ2-7	few	TGTGCCACCAGCAGAGGGGATCTAGGTCGGTACGAGCAGTACTTC	CATSRGDLGRYEQYF
TRBD1	TRBV9	TRBJ1-1	-	TGTGCCAGCAGCGAACGGACAGGGAACACTGAAGCTTTCTTT	CASSERTGNTEAFF
-	TRBV7-2	TRBJ2-1	medium-sized	TGTGCCAGCAGCCCACAAAGCGGAGAAAACAATGAGCAGTTCTTC	CASSPQSGENNEQFF
-	TRBV2	TRBJ2-1	-	TGTGCCAGCAGTGAAGCGGCCTCCTACAATGAGCAGTTCTTC	CASSEAASYNEQFF
TRBD1	TRBV5-1	TRBJ1-3	-	TGCGCCAGCAGCTCACAGGGGACTGGAAACACCATATATTTT	CASSSQGTGNTIYF
-	TRBV29-1	TRBJ1-1	-	TGCAGCGTCTCACGGCAGCGGAACACTGAAGCTTTCTTT	CSVSRQRNTEAFF
-	TRBV6-5	TRBJ2-2	few	TGTGCCAGCCGGGTAGGAGGGATCACCGGGGAGCTGTTTTTT	CASRVGGITGELFF
-	TRBV7-3	TRBJ1-2	-	TGTGCCAGCAGTACGGGACGGCAGAACTATGGCTACACCTTC	CASSTGRQNYGYTF
-	TRBV2	TRBJ2-7	few	TGTGCCAGCAGAATCTCCCCGGATTACTCCTACGAGCAGTACTTC	CASRISPDYSYEQYF
-	TRBV7-9	TRBJ1-5	-	TGTGCCAGCAGCTCCGGGGCCTACAATCAGCCCCAGCATTTT	CASSSGAYNQPQHF
-	TRBV29-1	TRBJ1-5	-	TGCAGCGTCACGACACTCCAAGGGAGCAATCAGCCCCAGCATTTT	CSVTTLQGSNQPQHF
TRBD1	TRBV6-5	TRBJ1-6	-	TGTGCCAGCAGTTACGGACAGGGCTATAATTCACCCCTCCACTTT	CASSYGQGYNSPLHF
TRBD1	TRBV18	TRBJ2-5	-	TGTGCCAGCTCACCACCTAGGACAGGGGGCGAGGAGACCCAGTACTTC	CASSPPRTGGEETQYF
TRBD1	TRBV28	TRBJ1-4	-	TGTGCCAGCAGAATTCAGGGGGCTCTTGCAACTAATGAAAAACTGTTTTTT	CASRIQGALATNEKLFF
TRBD1	TRBV5-1	TRBJ1-2	-	TGCGCCAGCAGCCAAAGTCCCGGGACAGGGAATGGCTACACCTTC	CASSQSPGTGNGYTF
-	TRBV10-3	TRBJ1-5	-	TGTGCCATCAGTGAAGACAGGTCCAATCAGCCCCAGCATTTT	CAISEDRSNQPQHF
TRBD1	TRBV10-3	TRBJ1-4	-	TGTGCCATCAGGCCGGACAGGGGTCATGAAAAACTGTTTTTT	CAIRPDRGHEKLFF